A selection of T cell receptor beta chains follows, all from one sample in a study of blood T cells in healthy people across ages. TCRdb processed the 5' RACE reads anew with MiXCR; each CDR3 protein has one entry. The data contain roughly 900,000 distinct CDR3 sequences, roughly 50% of them seen just once; the ten biggest clones take up around 15%. Specimen: blood. Every receptor here comes from a man in his thirties or forties in good health. Each CDR3 is given with its conserved first and last residue. D genes are given only for firm matches. Clone size is stated in some rows and not others, as once, few, many or a class when expanded.

abundance	v_gene	j_gene	d_gene	CDR3aa	CDR3nt
NA	TRBV6-6	TRBJ2-1	NA	CASTRSLGLGNEQFF	TGTGCCAGCACACGATCCTTGGGGCTCGGGAATGAGCAGTTCTTC
NA	TRBV10-3	TRBJ2-6	NA	CAISDGGAGGANVLTF	TGTGCCATCAGTGACGGTGGAGCGGGCGGGGCCAACGTCCTGACTTTC
NA	TRBV12-3/TRBV12-4	TRBJ2-7	NA	CASSTVTYEQYF	TGTGCCAGCAGCACAGTTACCTACGAGCAGTACTTC
NA	TRBV28	TRBJ1-2	NA	CASSFSSGSYGYTF	TGTGCCAGCAGTTTCTCTTCAGGGAGTTATGGCTACACCTTC
NA	TRBV5-1	TRBJ1-2	NA	CASSLGFGGYTF	TGCGCCAGCAGCTTGGGATTCGGTGGCTACACCTTC
NA	TRBV9	TRBJ2-7	NA	CASSVFDSYYEQYF	TGTGCCAGCAGCGTATTTGACAGTTATTACGAGCAGTACTTC
NA	TRBV5-1	TRBJ1-2	NA	CASSLEEGSYGYTF	TGCGCCAGCAGCTTGGAGGAGGGGTCCTATGGCTACACCTTC
many	TRBV5-1	TRBJ1-4	NA	CASSLEGSTINEKLFF	TGCGCCAGCAGCTTGGAGGGCAGCACGATTAATGAAAAACTGTTTTTT
NA	TRBV19	TRBJ2-7	NA	CASSSGSPGYEQYF	TGTGCCAGTAGTTCAGGCAGCCCTGGCTACGAGCAGTACTTC
NA	TRBV12-3/TRBV12-4	TRBJ2-5	TRBD2	CASSLLTNGRAVTETQYF	TGTGCCAGCAGTTTGTTGACTAACGGGAGGGCTGTTACAGAGACCCAGTACTTC
NA	TRBV5-5	TRBJ1-2	NA	CASSFTDRRGYTF	TGTGCCAGCAGCTTCACGGACCGACGGGGCTACACCTTC
few	TRBV4-1	TRBJ2-5	TRBD2	CASSPRLAGGPDQETQYF	TGCGCCAGCAGCCCCCGACTAGCGGGGGGGCCTGACCAAGAGACCCAGTACTTC
NA	TRBV3-1	TRBJ1-1	NA	CASSQSQANTEAFF	TGTGCCAGCAGCCAATCACAGGCGAACACTGAAGCTTTCTTT
NA	TRBV21-1	TRBJ1-1	NA	CASSRRGRRNTEAFF	TGTGCCAGCAGCAGGCGGGGCCGGAGGAACACTGAAGCTTTCTTT
NA	TRBV30	TRBJ2-1	NA	CACAAGEGSSSSYNGQFF	TGTGCCTGCGCAGCGGGCGAGGGGTCGAGTAGCTCCTACAATGGGCAGTTCTTC
NA	TRBV7-9	TRBJ1-4	TRBD1	CASSLAGGEKLFF	TGTGCCAGCAGCTTAGCAGGGGGCGAAAAACTGTTTTTT
NA	TRBV6-2/TRBV6-3	TRBJ2-1	NA	CASSYDQAAYNEQFF	TGTGCCAGCAGTTACGATCAGGCGGCCTACAATGAGCAGTTCTTC
NA	TRBV11-3	TRBJ2-7	TRBD2	CASSFRGVGYNEQYF	TGTGCCAGCAGCTTTCGGGGGGTGGGCTACAATGAGCAGTACTTC
NA	TRBV6-7	TRBJ2-5	TRBD2	CASSQGLAEETQYF	TGTGCCAGCAGTCAAGGACTAGCGGAGGAGACCCAGTACTTC
few	TRBV5-1	TRBJ2-5	NA	CASSFGQGLQETQYF	TGCGCCAGCAGCTTTGGCCAGGGGCTCCAAGAGACCCAGTACTTC
NA	TRBV4-2	TRBJ1-2	NA	CAISQARTDNYGYTF	TGTGCCATCAGCCAAGCGCGGACAGACAACTATGGCTACACCTTC
NA	TRBV24-1	TRBJ2-3	NA	CATSVGATDTQYF	TGTGCCACCAGTGTGGGGGCCACAGATACGCAGTATTTT
NA	TRBV6-1	TRBJ2-1	NA	CASSDGPHNEQFF	TGTGCCAGCAGTGATGGGCCTCACAATGAGCAGTTCTTC
NA	TRBV9	TRBJ2-1	TRBD2	CASSGGGNEQFF	TGTGCCAGCAGCGGGGGGGGGAATGAGCAGTTCTTC
NA	TRBV2	TRBJ2-1	NA	CASNAQPLVRGNEQFF	TGTGCCAGCAATGCCCAACCGTTGGTTCGGGGCAATGAGCAGTTCTTC
NA	TRBV6-1	TRBJ1-2	NA	CASSESESSGYTF	TGTGCCAGCAGTGAGTCCGAGAGTAGCGGCTACACCTTC
NA	TRBV6-5	TRBJ2-3	TRBD1	CASSYSRQGAGTDTQYF	TGTGCCAGCAGTTACTCGAGGCAGGGGGCCGGCACAGATACGCAGTATTTT
NA	TRBV27	TRBJ2-1	TRBD2	CASSFASGGSSSYNEQFF	TGTGCCAGCAGTTTTGCTAGCGGGGGGTCCAGCTCCTACAATGAGCAGTTCTTC
NA	TRBV12-3/TRBV12-4	TRBJ1-6	TRBD1	CASTDRGNSPLHF	TGTGCCAGCACAGACAGGGGAAATTCACCCCTCCACTTT
few	TRBV7-9	TRBJ1-6	NA	CASSLVPPGRRYSPLHF	TGTGCCAGCAGCTTGGTCCCCCCAGGCCGGAGGTATTCACCCCTCCACTTT
NA	TRBV6-1	TRBJ2-5	NA	CASDVRGKETQYF	TGTGCCAGCGACGTGAGGGGAAAAGAGACCCAGTACTTC
NA	TRBV29-1	TRBJ2-2	NA	CSVEDGVHGANTGELFF	TGCAGCGTTGAAGATGGGGTCCATGGTGCGAACACCGGGGAGCTGTTTTTT